Below, one TCR beta chain is given with its context. In the source study's methods: Estimation of nucleated cell counts relied on the amplification of reference gene primers. Assay used: immunoSEQ multiplex PCR; TCRdb lists only in-frame clones, some missing. That table furnishes V, J and clone size, whereas the DNA furnished D and trimming. The table has 95,000 to 100,000 clones, 86% seen once. This record belongs to a study of blood T cell repertoires in COVID-19. Study as a whole: From T cells, B-cell-depleted T cells, or PBMCs came the material, which was cDNA or gDNA.

Losses at the gene ends were 5 bases for V and 0 bases for J; bases not matched to a gene: 8. This CDR3 has 17 residues. The germline V gene has CDR1 LNHDA and CDR2 SQIVND (reference sequence). J is TRBJ2-1 and V is TRBV19; 9 bases align to TRBD2. Sequencing used peripheral blood. This TCR was recovered from a man older than 75 with acute or convalescent COVID-19. CDR3 loop: CASSPTSGSSSYNEQFF. The CDR3 region has the DNA TGTGCCAGTAGTCCAACTAGCGGGTCGAGCTCCTACAATGAGCAGTTCTTC.